The present TCR beta chain was sequenced within a study of response to subunit inactivated influenza vaccine (dated by TCRdb to about 2018). As for the study more broadly: Deep quantitative profiling of the T cell receptor repertoire was used in the study to follow responses to a trivalent subunit inactivated influenza vaccine.

This clonotype was picked up a small number of times. The clone's antigen remains unknown. No base qualities exist here, and no much larger clone lies one base off it. Spanning cysteine to phenylalanine, the CDR3 consists of 15 amino acids. Here the CDR3 DNA is all that survives: 45 bases in frame from base 1. V drops 0 bases and J drops 0 bases, leaving 10 bases in between. Based on the germline V gene, the CDR1 and CDR2 sequences are SQVTM and ANQGSEA. The protocol used for the library was RT-PCR. This sample was sequenced with an Illumina HiSeq 2500. The public reads were quality trimmed at Q25 with fastp and then assembled into clones with MiXCR by TCRdb, keeping productive beta chains. Every entry covers one CDR3 protein and lists the most common genes and DNA from its rows. Present in this sample are about 780,000 distinct CDR3 sequences, around 20% of which were seen just once. The ten largest clones take up approximately 11% of the sample.

What the work shows at the level of the full study, not this receptor alone: According to the authors, only a limited number of new T cells may be recruited by each seasonal influenza vaccination.

The sequence was obtained from a man aged 45 to 65 who received an inactivated influenza vaccine. Donor details come from another sample of the same person, matched by shared clones. The source material was PBMCs from blood, sampled roughly 5 days after vaccination. The chain uses TRBV29-1 and TRBJ2-3, with the identity of the D gene unclear. The CDR3 is CSVEDRSASTDTQYF. Read as DNA, the sequence is TGCAGCGTTGAAGACAGATCCGCTAGCACAGATACGCAGTATTTT.